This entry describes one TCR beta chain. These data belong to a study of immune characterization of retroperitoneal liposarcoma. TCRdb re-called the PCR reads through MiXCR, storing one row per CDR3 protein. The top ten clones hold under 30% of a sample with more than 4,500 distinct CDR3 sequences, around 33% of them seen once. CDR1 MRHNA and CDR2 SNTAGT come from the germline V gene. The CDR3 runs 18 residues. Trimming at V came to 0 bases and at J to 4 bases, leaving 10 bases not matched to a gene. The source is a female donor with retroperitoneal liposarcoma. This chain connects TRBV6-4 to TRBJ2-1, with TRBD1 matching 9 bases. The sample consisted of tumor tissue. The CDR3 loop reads CASSDSLQGAGGYNEQFF. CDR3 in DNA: TGTGCCAGCAGTGACTCTCTACAGGGGGCTGGAGGTTACAATGAGCAGTTCTTC.